Reported below is one TCR beta chain. The repertoire was sequenced with immunoSEQ multiplex PCR; TCRdb's copy has only in-frame clones and lacks some. The repertoire holds some 170,000 clones, with 86% as singletons. The data stem from a study of cytomegalovirus exposure and HLA in healthy donors. This CDR3 contains 14 residues. The V gene's germline CDR1 is SGHTA and CDR2 FQGTGA. V trimming: 5 bases; J trimming: 2 bases; junction bases outside the gene matches: 6. The clonotype was recovered from a man aged 18 to 30 in good health and CMV-seropositive. The sequenced sample was PBMCs. The rearrangement uses TRBV7-3 and TRBJ2-7; TRBD1 matches 7 bases. CDR3 residues: CASSLGGQPYEQYF. CDR3 nucleotides: TGTGCCAGCAGCCTAGGGGGACAGCCCTACGAGCAGTACTTC.